These T cell receptor beta chains were read from a single sample in a study of monozygotic twins with inflammatory bowel disease. TCRdb reworked the 5' RACE reads into one entry per CDR3 protein, no DNA. The sample data list roughly 90,000 distinct CDR3 sequences. The specimen was blood. Source of these receptors: a human donor with ulcerative colitis or Crohn's disease, or a healthy co-twin of an affected twin (not recorded which). Each CDR3 is given with its conserved first and last residue.

V	length	J	CDR3
TRBV20-1	14	TRBJ1-2	CSARDTGGDYGYTF
TRBV5-5	17	TRBJ1-3	CASSSSFTGDSGNTIYF
TRBV27	12	TRBJ2-7	CASARTGGEQYF
TRBV7-9	15	TRBJ1-1	CASSSTTVGDGKAFF
TRBV7-9	17	TRBJ1-3	CASFSGVGQGSGNTIYF
TRBV20-1	13	TRBJ2-2	CSANTGGHGELFF
TRBV11-2	16	TRBJ2-1	CASSLAYRARYNEQFF
TRBV7-3	13	TRBJ1-1	CASSLQDRGKAFF
TRBV25-1	15	TRBJ2-5	CASSEWGQGQETQYF
TRBV5-1	15	TRBJ2-1	CASSPSGGPYNEQFF
TRBV29-1	12	TRBJ2-7	CSARVTVHEQYF
TRBV5-4	14	TRBJ1-2	CASSPGAANYGYTF
TRBV5-1	15	TRBJ2-7	CASSLATGQAYEQYF
TRBV5-1	12	TRBJ2-1	CASRPSHNEQFF
TRBV4-2	16	TRBJ1-4	CASSQVLGQGNEKLFF
TRBV6-2/TRBV6-3	15	TRBJ1-1	CASSSHRDRETEAFF
TRBV20-1	13	TRBJ1-6	CSARPVYNSPLHF
TRBV18	14	TRBJ1-1	CASSLYTKPTEAFF
TRBV2	13	TRBJ1-4	CASIQGRDEKLFF
TRBV5-1	16	TRBJ1-1	CASSFGATGQNTEAFF
TRBV3-1	14	TRBJ1-1	CASRLDRVNTEAFF
TRBV5-1	15	TRBJ2-6	CASSNQRSGANVLTF
TRBV12-3/TRBV12-4	13	TRBJ1-6	CASSLTEGSPLHF
TRBV20-1	13	TRBJ2-3	CMLPGPGADTQYF
TRBV18	14	TRBJ1-4	CASSPGQGPEKLFF
TRBV6-1	14	TRBJ2-5	CASSEAGGQETQYF
TRBV27	12	TRBJ1-5	CASRTGLEPQHF
TRBV6-5	14	TRBJ2-7	CASSYSTRGYEQYF
TRBV5-1	14	TRBJ1-1	CASSLGAVNTEAFF
TRBV6-1	14	TRBJ1-5	CASNKEQRNQPQHF
TRBV7-7	15	TRBJ2-1	CASSPLGQGADEQFF
TRBV20-1	13	TRBJ1-5	CSAILDRGQPQHF
TRBV27	15	TRBJ2-5	CASSLFPATPMTQYF
TRBV5-4	17	TRBJ1-2	CASSLSTGILANYGYTF
TRBV5-6	12	TRBJ1-6	CASSLERSPLHF
TRBV27	16	TRBJ1-2	CASSLSIYGGNYGYTF
TRBV29-1	12	TRBJ1-2	CSVEEGRYGYTF
TRBV5-4	15	TRBJ1-2	CASSPGQDQRSGYTF
TRBV4-1	11	TRBJ2-3	CASTGTDTQYF
TRBV20-1	12	TRBJ1-4	CSASKSDLGLFF
TRBV3-1	18	TRBJ1-4	CASSQGHRAYQVGEKLFF
TRBV5-1	15	TRBJ2-1	CASSSLAGGPSEQFF